Below, 5 T cell receptor beta chains from the same sample are listed, as sequenced in a study of early T cells in non-severe SARS-CoV-2 infection. Using its own MiXCR run on the 5' RACE reads, TCRdb lists one record per CDR3 protein. Here the sample spans 70,000 or so distinct CDR3 sequences, around 10% being singletons. This specimen was whole blood, taken at baseline. The receptors shown here come from an adult who was a healthcare worker with PCR-confirmed SARS-CoV-2 infection or an uninfected control (not recorded which).

About this clonotype: An end of the junction differs from the germline gene, which may be a read error. The V and J genes are TRBV6-6 and TRBJ1-6; D gene uncertain. The CDR3 runs 15 residues. Germline-derived CDR1 and CDR2 are MNHNY and SVGAGI (reference sequence). CDR3 sequence (DNA): TGTGCCAGCAGTTACGATTCTAGGCAGTATTCACCCCTCCATTTT. The encoded protein is CASSYDSRQYSPLHF.

In its sample, this clonotype was seen many times. This chain uses TRBV27 with TRBJ2-7, with D possibly matching TRBD1 (5 bases). Germline V gives CDR1 MNHEY, CDR2 SMNVEV (reference sequence). This CDR3 region has 11 residues. Trimming shortened V by 6 bases and J by 7 bases, and 10 bases separated the two germline ends. This CDR3 reads CASRIRQEQYF. CDR3 in DNA: TGTGCCAGCAGAATAAGACAGGAGCAGTACTTC.

This clonotype was detected ten times or more. The rearrangement uses TRBV13 and TRBJ2-3, with D uncertain. Between the trimmed V and J ends, which lost 5 bases and 0 bases, there was a span of 6 bases. In germline, CDR1 is PRHDT, CDR2 FYEKMQ (reference sequence). This CDR3 has 13 residues. The CDR3 nucleotides are TGTGCCAGCAGCCCCGCTAGCACAGATACGCAGTATTTT. Protein: CASSPASTDTQYF.

This clonotype has a count of ten or more. The chain joins TRBV9 to TRBJ2-5; 8 bases match TRBD2. The CDR3 has 18 residues. J was trimmed by 5 bases and V by 4 bases; bases with no gene match: 19. Germline loops: CDR1 SGDLS, CDR2 YYNGEE. The CDR3 DNA sequence: TGTGCCAGCAGCCCGGCGAGACGGGGGGGCCCCCCGTGGGAGACCCAGTACTTC. This translates into CASSPARRGGPPWETQYF.

The chain uses TRBV6-2 or TRBV6-3 and TRBJ1-2; D ambiguous. The germline CDR1 and CDR2 sequences are MNHEY and SVGEGT. The CDR3 runs 16 residues. With 4 bases removed from V and 4 bases from J, the gap between germline ends came to 19 bases. CDR3 coding DNA: TGTGCCAGCAGTTCCCGGACCCCCGACGGGATCTATGGCTACACCTTC. This gives the protein CASSSRTPDGIYGYTF.